This TCR beta chain was sequenced for a study of cytomegalovirus exposure and HLA in healthy donors. It was with 60 Vbeta and 13 Jbeta primers that the PCR ran. The data were produced by immunoSEQ multiplex PCR, yet TCRdb's version contains in-frame clones alone and is incomplete. The table includes about 130,000 clones, 83% detected once. The CDR3 spans 14 residues. The V end was cut by 2 bases, the J end by 0 bases, with 5 bases between. CDR1 is KGHSH, CDR2 LQKENI, per germline. In the case of this clone: Its specificity is unknown.

General observations from the study: As was reported, the classifier diagnosed cytomegalovirus status with high specificity and sensitivity.

Material for sequencing was PBMCs. The chain has TRBV18 and TRBJ1-5; D not resolved. The clonotype was recovered from a middle-aged woman in good health and CMV-seropositive. CDR3 nucleotide sequence: TGTGCCAGCTCACCAGGCAGTAGCAATCAGCCCCAGCATTTT. Translating it yields CASSPGSSNQPQHF.